Included here is one TCR beta chain sequence, with context. The antigen is not known. The data belong to a study of cytomegalovirus exposure and HLA in healthy donors. Study-level findings and limits: Because they were indistinguishable, some V segments, including TRBV6-2 and TRBV6-3, were excluded.

Trimming shortened V by 2 bases and J by 3 bases, and 14 bases separated the two germline ends. The CDR3 is 15 amino acids. CDR1 is MDHEN, CDR2 SYDVKM, per germline. Vbeta (60) and Jbeta (13) primers were used in the PCR. Assay used: immunoSEQ multiplex PCR; TCRdb lists only in-frame clones, some missing. The sample carries roughly 150,000 clones, 80% to 85% recorded once. The chain is built from TRBV28 and TRBJ2-7; possibly TRBD1 for D (6 bases). The specimen sequenced was PBMCs. This receptor was identified in a male donor in good health and CMV-seropositive. The CDR3 loop is CASSLPPGTNYEQYF. The CDR3 bases are TGTGCCAGCAGTTTACCTCCCGGGACAAACTACGAGCAGTACTTC.